The 7 T cell receptor beta chains in this list originate from one sample, sequenced in a study of blood T cell repertoires in COVID-19. The repertoire was sequenced with immunoSEQ multiplex PCR; TCRdb's copy has only in-frame clones and lacks some. The sample gives over 60,000 clones, about 92% of which show up once; 1.3% is in the top ten. Sequenced: peripheral blood. The origin of the receptors is a man aged 60 to 69 with acute or convalescent COVID-19.

As DNA, the CDR3 is TGTGCCAGCATCTCAGGGAACAGATACAATGAGCAGTTCTTC. This sequence encodes CASISGNRYNEQFF. The chain has TRBV2 and TRBJ2-1, with a tentative D call TRBD1 (5 bases). This CDR3 has 14 residues. Germline-derived CDR1 and CDR2 are SNHLY and FYNNEI. The ends were cut back, 7 bases at V and 4 bases at J, with 14 bases in the middle.

This sequence joins TRBV7-2 and TRBJ2-7, with D tentatively TRBD1 (5 bases). The V gene lost 0 bases and the J gene lost 5 bases, with 14 bases spanning the gap. This CDR3 comprises 15 residues. The V gene's germline CDR1 is SGHTA and CDR2 FQGNSA. CDR3 coding DNA: TGTGCCAGCAGCTTAGCAATATGGGGCATGGACGAGCAGTACTTC. As protein: CASSLAIWGMDEQYF.

The chain uses TRBV2 and TRBJ2-1; 14 bases align to TRBD2. V was clipped by 6 bases and J by 0 bases; unmatched bases: 10. Germline lookup yields CDR1 SNHLY and CDR2 FYNNEI. This CDR3 region has 19 residues. CDR3 in DNA: TGTGCCAGCAGATGGAGGACTAGCGGGGGGCTCGACTCCTACAATGAGCAGTTCTTC. This gives the protein CASRWRTSGGLDSYNEQFF.

This clone appeared a few times. The rearrangement links TRBV4-1 to TRBJ1-5; no clear D gene. Between the trimmed V and J ends, which lost 0 bases and 4 bases, there was a span of 4 bases. CDR1 and CDR2 (germline): MGHRA, YSYEKL. The CDR3 totals 13 residues. CDR3 DNA sequence: TGCGCCAGCAGCCAAGACAGTAATCAGCCCCAGCATTTT. Its translation: CASSQDSNQPQHF.

This rearrangement joins TRBV6-6 to TRBJ1-6, with TRBD1 as a possible D gene (6 bases). Trimming cost V 5 bases and J 2 bases, with 10 bases left between them. Germline assignment: CDR1 MNHNY and CDR2 SVGAGI (reference sequence). The CDR3 contains 15 residues. CDR3 residues: CASSTGGPYNSPLHF. For the CDR3, the DNA is TGTGCCAGCAGTACGGGGGGCCCCTATAATTCACCCCTCCACTTT.

The chain links TRBV5-1 to TRBJ1-6; 7 bases fit TRBD1. CDR1 and CDR2 (germline): SGHRS, YFSETQ. The CDR3 has 18 amino acids. V lost 1 base, J lost 9 bases, and 16 bases stayed unmatched. The CDR3 is CASSLTTGTSQGGSPLHF. The CDR3 region has the DNA TGCGCCAGCAGCTTGACGACAGGGACCTCACAAGGGGGTTCACCCCTCCACTTT.

As regards this clone: Other DNA sequences in this sample translate to the same CDR3. The chain combines TRBV29-1 with TRBJ1-2, with 7 bases identical to TRBD1. The CDR3 consists of 12 residues. Looked up from germline, CDR1 is SQVTM and CDR2 is ANQGSEA. The V gene end was trimmed by 4 bases and the J gene end by 2 bases; junction bases not matched to a gene: 1. For the CDR3, the DNA is TGCAGCGTTGGGACAGGAAACTATGGCTACACCTTC. It specifies CSVGTGNYGYTF.